This TCR beta chain was captured by sequencing in a study of cytomegalovirus exposure and HLA in healthy donors. It was with 60 Vbeta and 13 Jbeta primers that the PCR ran. Sequencing used immunoSEQ multiplex PCR; TCRdb keeps in-frame clones, though not all of them. This sample yields some 120,000 clones, of which about 80% are seen a single time; around 3% belongs to the top ten. Germline CDR1 and CDR2: MNHEY and SMNVEV (reference sequence). The CDR3 has 16 amino acids. The V end lost 6 bases, the J end lost 1 base, and 16 bases lay between the germline ends. Input material: PBMCs. This clonotype originated in a male donor in good health and CMV-seronegative. This chain links TRBV27 with TRBJ2-4; D perhaps matches TRBD1 (6 bases). The CDR3 coding sequence is TGTGCCAGCAGCGACAGGATTAACATGGCCAAAAACATTCAGTACTTC. Translated, it gives CASSDRINMAKNIQYF.